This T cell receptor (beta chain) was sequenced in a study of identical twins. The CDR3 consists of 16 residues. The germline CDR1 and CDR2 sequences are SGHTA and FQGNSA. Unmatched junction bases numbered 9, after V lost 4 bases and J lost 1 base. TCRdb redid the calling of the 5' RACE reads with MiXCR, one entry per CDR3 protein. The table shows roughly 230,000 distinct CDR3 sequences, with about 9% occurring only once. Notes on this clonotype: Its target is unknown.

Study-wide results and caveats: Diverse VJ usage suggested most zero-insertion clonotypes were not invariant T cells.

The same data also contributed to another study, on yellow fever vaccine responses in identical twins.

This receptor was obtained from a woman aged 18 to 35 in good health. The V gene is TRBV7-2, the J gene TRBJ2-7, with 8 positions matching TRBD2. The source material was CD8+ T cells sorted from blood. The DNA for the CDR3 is TGTGCCAGCAGCTCTACGCGGGGGGTAGCATCCTACGAGCAGTACTTC. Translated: CASSSTRGVASYEQYF.